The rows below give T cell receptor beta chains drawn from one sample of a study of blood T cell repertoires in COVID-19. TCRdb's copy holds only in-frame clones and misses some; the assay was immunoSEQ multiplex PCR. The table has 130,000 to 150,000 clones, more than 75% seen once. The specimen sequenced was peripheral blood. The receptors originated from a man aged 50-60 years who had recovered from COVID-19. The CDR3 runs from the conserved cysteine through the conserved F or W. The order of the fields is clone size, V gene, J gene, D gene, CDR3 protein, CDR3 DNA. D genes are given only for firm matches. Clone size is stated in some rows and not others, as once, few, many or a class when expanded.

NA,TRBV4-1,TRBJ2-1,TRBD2,CASSQEWLAGHNEQFF,TGCGCCAGCAGCCAAGAATGGCTAGCGGGGCACAATGAGCAGTTCTTC
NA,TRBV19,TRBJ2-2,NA,CASQRGNTGELFF,TGTGCCAGCCAACGGGGGAACACCGGGGAGCTGTTTTTT
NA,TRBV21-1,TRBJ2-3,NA,CASSTRLYTDTQYF,TGTGCCAGCAGCACCCGACTGTACACAGATACGCAGTATTTT
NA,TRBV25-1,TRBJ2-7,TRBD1,CASSGRTGDISYEQYF,TGTGCCAGCAGTGGACGGACAGGGGATATCTCCTACGAGCAGTACTTC
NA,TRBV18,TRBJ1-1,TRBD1,CASSPRLEGAVTEAFF,TGTGCCAGCTCACCTCGTCTCGAGGGGGCTGTCACTGAAGCTTTCTTT
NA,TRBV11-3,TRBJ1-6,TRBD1,CASSAGTGLNSPLHF,TGTGCCAGCAGCGCAGGGACAGGACTGAATTCACCCCTCCACTTT
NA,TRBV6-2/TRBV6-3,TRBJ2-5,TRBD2,CASSYYATTSVRETQYF,TGTGCCAGCAGTTACTACGCAACGACTAGCGTTCGAGAGACCCAGTACTTC
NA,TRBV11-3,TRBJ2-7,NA,CASSLVRGLNEQYF,TGTGCCAGCAGCCTCGTTCGGGGTCTGAACGAGCAGTACTTC
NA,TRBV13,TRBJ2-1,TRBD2,CASSLGGLLAANEQFF,TGTGCCAGCAGCTTAGGAGGACTGCTAGCGGCCAATGAGCAGTTCTTC
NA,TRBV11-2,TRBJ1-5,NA,CASSFPGDQPQHF,TGTGCCAGCAGCTTCCCAGGGGACCAGCCCCAGCATTTT
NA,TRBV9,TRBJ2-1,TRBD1,CASSVGDSPYNEQFF,TGTGCCAGCAGCGTAGGGGACAGCCCTTACAATGAGCAGTTCTTC
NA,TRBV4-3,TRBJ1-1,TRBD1,CASSHTGTANTEAFF,TGCGCCAGCAGCCACACCGGGACAGCGAACACTGAAGCTTTCTTT
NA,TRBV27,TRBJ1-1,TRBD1,CASTPSRTGGLTEAFF,TGTGCCAGCACCCCGTCCCGGACAGGGGGCCTCACTGAAGCTTTCTTT
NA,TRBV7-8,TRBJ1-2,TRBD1,CASSLSPGQSSGYTF,TGTGCCAGCAGCTTATCACCGGGACAGTCTTCTGGCTACACCTTC
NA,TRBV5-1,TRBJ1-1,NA,CASSLGSLEAFF,TGCGCCAGCAGCTTGGGGTCACTTGAAGCTTTCTTT
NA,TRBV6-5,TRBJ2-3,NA,CASRRSEDTDTQYF,TGTGCCAGCAGGCGATCAGAGGACACAGATACGCAGTATTTT
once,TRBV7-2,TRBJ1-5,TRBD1,CASSSNRGNQPQHF,TGTGCCAGCAGCTCCAACAGGGGTAATCAGCCCCAGCATTTT
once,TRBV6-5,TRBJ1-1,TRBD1,CASRGDRGLAEAFF,TGTGCCAGCAGGGGGGACAGGGGGCTCGCTGAAGCTTTCTTT
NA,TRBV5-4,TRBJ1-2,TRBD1,CASLNLQGKYGYTF,TGTGCCAGTCTAAACCTACAGGGGAAATATGGCTACACCTTC
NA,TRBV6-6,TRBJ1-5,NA,CASSYLDSLSNQPQHF,TGTGCCAGCAGTTACTTGGACAGCCTTAGCAATCAGCCCCAGCATTTT
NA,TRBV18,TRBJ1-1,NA,CASSTSDNTEAFF,TGTGCCAGCTCAACCTCAGATAACACTGAAGCTTTCTTT
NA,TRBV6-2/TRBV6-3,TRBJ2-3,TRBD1,CASSPRRQGGTDTQYF,TGTGCCAGCAGTCCCCGCCGACAGGGGGGGACAGATACGCAGTATTTT
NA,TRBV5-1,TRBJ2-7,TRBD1,CASSPGQEAGTYEQYF,TGCGCCAGCAGCCCCGGACAGGAGGCAGGTACCTACGAGCAGTACTTC
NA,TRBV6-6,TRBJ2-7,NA,CASSYAGVALEQYF,TGTGCCAGCAGTTACGCAGGGGTGGCCCTCGAGCAGTACTTC
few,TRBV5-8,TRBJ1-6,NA,CASSLGQENSPLHF,TGTGCCAGCAGCTTGGGACAGGAGAATTCACCCCTCCACTTT
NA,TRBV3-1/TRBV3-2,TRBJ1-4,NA,CASTGQGGEKLFF,TGTGCCAGCACGGGCCAGGGAGGTGAAAAACTGTTTTTT
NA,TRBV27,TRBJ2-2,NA,CASSLSWLVVGELFF,TGTGCCAGCAGTTTATCGTGGCTAGTTGTAGGGGAGCTGTTTTTT
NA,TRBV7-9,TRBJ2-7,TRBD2,CASSPGGHEQYF,TGTGCCAGCAGCCCGGGGGGGCACGAGCAGTACTTC
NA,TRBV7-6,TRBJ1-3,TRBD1,CASSSGQGALGNTIYF,TGTGCCAGCAGCTCCGGACAGGGGGCGCTTGGAAACACCATATATTTT
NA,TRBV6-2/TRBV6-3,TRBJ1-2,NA,CASSYGGAISYGYTF,TGTGCCAGCAGTTACGGAGGGGCAATTTCCTATGGCTACACCTTC
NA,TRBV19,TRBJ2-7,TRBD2,CASSIDGGTAEQYF,TGTGCCAGTAGTATAGACGGGGGGACGGCCGAGCAGTACTTC
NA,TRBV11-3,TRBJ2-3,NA,CASSLVFTDTQYF,TGTGCCAGCAGCTTAGTCTTCACAGATACGCAGTATTTT
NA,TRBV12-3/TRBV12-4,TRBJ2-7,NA,CASSSVAPYEQYF,TGTGCCAGCAGTTCAGTCGCACCCTACGAGCAGTACTTC
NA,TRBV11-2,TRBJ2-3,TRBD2,CASSQTSGGYLSTDTQYF,TGTGCCAGCAGCCAGACTAGCGGGGGGTATTTAAGCACAGATACGCAGTATTTT
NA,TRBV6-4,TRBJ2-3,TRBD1,CASSAPIQGARTDTQYF,TGTGCCAGCAGTGCCCCAATACAGGGGGCGAGGACAGATACGCAGTATTTT
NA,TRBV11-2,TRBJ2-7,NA,CASSLLPYSYEQYF,TGTGCCAGCAGCTTACTTCCCTACTCCTACGAGCAGTACTTC
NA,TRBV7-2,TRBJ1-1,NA,CASSGGGSEKAFF,TGTGCCAGCAGCGGTGGGGGGAGTGAAAAAGCTTTCTTT